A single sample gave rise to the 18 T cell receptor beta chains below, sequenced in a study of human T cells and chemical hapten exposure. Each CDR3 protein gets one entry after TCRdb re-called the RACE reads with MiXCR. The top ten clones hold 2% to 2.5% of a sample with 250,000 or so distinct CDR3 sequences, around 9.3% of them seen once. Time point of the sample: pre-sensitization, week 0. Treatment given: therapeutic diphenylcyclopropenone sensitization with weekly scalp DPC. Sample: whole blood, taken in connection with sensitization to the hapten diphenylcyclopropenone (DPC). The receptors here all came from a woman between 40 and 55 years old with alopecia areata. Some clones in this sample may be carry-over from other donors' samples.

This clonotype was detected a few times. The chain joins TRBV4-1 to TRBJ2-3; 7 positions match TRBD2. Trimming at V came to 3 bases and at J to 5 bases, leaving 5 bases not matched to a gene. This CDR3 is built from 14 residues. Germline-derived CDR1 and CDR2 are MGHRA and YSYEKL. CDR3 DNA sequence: TGCGCCAGCAGCCAGGCGGGAGCAGTAGATACGCAGTATTTT. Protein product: CASSQAGAVDTQYF.

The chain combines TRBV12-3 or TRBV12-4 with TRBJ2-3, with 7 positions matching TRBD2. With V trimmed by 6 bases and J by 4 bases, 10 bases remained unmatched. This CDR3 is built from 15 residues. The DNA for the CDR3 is TGTGCCAGCAGCTCTGGCGGGAGCGGATCAGATACGCAGTATTTT. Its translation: CASSSGGSGSDTQYF.

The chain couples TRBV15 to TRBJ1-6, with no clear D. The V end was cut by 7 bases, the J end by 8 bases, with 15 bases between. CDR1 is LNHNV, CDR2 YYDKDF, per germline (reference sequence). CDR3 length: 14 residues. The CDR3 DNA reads TGTGCCACCAATAGGAATATTGAGGATTCACCCCTCCACTTT. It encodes CATNRNIEDSPLHF.

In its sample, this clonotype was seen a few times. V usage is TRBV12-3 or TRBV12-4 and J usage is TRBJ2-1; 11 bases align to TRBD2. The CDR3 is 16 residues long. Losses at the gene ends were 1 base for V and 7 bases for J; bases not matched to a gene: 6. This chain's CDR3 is CASSLELTSGRNEQFF. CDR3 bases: TGTGCCAGCAGTTTAGAACTCACTAGCGGGAGAAATGAGCAGTTCTTC.

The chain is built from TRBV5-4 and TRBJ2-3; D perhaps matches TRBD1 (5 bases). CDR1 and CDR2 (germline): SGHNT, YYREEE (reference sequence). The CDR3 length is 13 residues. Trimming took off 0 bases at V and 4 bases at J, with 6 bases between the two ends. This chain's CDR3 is CASSLAGPDTQYF. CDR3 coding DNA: TGTGCCAGCAGCTTGGCAGGGCCAGATACGCAGTATTTT.

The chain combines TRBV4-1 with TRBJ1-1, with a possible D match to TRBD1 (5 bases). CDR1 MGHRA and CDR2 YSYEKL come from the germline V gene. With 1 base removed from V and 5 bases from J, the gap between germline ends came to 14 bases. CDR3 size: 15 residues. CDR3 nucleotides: TGCGCCAGCAGCCAAGGGGCAGGGAGGATGACTGAAGCTTTCTTT. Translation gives CASSQGAGRMTEAFF.

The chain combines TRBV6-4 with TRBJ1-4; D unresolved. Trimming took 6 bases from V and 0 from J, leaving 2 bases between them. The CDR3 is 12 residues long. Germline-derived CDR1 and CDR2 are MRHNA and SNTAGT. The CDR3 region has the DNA TGTGCCAGCAGCGCAACTAATGAAAAACTGTTTTTT. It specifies CASSATNEKLFF.

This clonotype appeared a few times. In nucleotides, the CDR3 is TGTGCCAGCAGCCCGCCCAGGTCCACCGGGGAGCTGTTTTTT. This sequence encodes CASSPPRSTGELFF. The chain employs TRBV12-3 or TRBV12-4 and TRBJ2-2; D not certain. V was pared by 6 bases and J by 4 bases, with 12 bases between. The CDR3 contains 14 residues.

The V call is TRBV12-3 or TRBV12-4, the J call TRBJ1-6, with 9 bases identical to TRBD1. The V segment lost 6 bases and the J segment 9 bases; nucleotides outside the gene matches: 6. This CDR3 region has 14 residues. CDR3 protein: CASRADRGISPLHF. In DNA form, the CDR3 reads TGTGCCAGCAGGGCGGACAGGGGTATTTCACCCCTCCACTTT.

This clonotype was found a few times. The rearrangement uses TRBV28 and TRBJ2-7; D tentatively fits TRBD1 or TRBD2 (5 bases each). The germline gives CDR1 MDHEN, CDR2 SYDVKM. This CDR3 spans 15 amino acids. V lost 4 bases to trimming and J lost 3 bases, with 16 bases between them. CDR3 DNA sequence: TGTGCCAGCAGTTCCCAACTAGGGGCGGACTACGAGCAGTACTTC. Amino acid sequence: CASSSQLGADYEQYF.

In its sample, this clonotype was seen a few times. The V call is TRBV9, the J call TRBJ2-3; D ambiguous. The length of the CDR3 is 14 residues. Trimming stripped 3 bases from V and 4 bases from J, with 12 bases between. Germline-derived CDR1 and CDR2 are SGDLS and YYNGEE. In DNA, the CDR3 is TGTGCCAGCAGCGAACGCGGTTTGGCAGATACGCAGTATTTT. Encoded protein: CASSERGLADTQYF.

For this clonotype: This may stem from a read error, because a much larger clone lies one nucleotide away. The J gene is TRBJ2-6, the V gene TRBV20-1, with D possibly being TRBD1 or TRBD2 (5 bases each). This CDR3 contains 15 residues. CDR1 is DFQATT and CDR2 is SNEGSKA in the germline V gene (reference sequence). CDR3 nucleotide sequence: TGCAGTGCTAGAGGGATGGGAGCTGGGGCCAACATCCTGACTTTC. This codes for CSARGMGAGANILTF.

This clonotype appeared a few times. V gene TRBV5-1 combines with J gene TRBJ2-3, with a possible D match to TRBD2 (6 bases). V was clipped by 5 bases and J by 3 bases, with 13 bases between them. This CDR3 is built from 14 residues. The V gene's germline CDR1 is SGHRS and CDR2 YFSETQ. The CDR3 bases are TGCGCCAGCAGGGGCCCGGGGGTGACAGATACGCAGTATTTT. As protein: CASRGPGVTDTQYF.

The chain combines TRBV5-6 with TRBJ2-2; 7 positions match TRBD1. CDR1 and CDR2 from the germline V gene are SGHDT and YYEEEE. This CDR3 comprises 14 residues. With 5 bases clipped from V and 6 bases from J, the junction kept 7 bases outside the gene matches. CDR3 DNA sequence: TGTGCCAGCAGGCTAACAGGGGATGCCGGGGAGCTGTTTTTT. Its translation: CASRLTGDAGELFF.

CDR3 sequence: CASSTSTPPGAQGKLFF. CDR3 nucleotide sequence: TGTGCCAGCAGCACTTCTACCCCCCCAGGGGCGCAGGGAAAACTGTTTTTT. This chain uses TRBV7-2 with TRBJ1-4, with D possibly being TRBD1 (6 bases). This CDR3 region has 17 residues. With 5 bases removed from V and 10 bases from J, the gap between germline ends came to 26 bases. The V gene's germline CDR1 is SGHTA and CDR2 FQGNSA.

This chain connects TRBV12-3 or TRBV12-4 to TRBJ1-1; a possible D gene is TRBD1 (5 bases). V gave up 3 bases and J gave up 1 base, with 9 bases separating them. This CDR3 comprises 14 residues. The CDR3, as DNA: TGTGCCAGCAGTTTTACGGACACGAACACTGAAGCTTTCTTT. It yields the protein CASSFTDTNTEAFF.

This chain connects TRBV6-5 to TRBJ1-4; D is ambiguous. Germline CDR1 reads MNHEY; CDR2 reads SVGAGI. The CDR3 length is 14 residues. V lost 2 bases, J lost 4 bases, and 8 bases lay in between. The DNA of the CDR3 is TGTGCCAGCAGTTACGGGCAGTTTAATGAAAAACTGTTTTTT. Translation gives CASSYGQFNEKLFF.

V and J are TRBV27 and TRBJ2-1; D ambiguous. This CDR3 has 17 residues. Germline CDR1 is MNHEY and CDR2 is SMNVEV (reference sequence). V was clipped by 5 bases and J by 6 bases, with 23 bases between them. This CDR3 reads CASSLIPPAPSVNEQFF. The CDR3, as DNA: TGTGCCAGCAGTCTCATCCCTCCGGCCCCCTCGGTCAATGAGCAGTTCTTC.